Below, 32 T cell receptor beta chains from the same sample are listed, as sequenced in a study of control samples from healthy donors and cancer patients. The table came from immunoSEQ multiplex PCR; TCRdb's copy has only in-frame clones and leaves some out. The sample includes 150,000 to 200,000 clones, approximately 92% of them seen just once. Sequenced material: blood. The receptors derive from an older woman in good health.

The chain has TRBV27 and TRBJ1-5, with D perhaps TRBD1 (5 bases). Germline lookup yields CDR1 MNHEY and CDR2 SMNVEV (reference sequence). The length of the CDR3 is 13 residues. V was trimmed by 6 bases and J by 7 bases, leaving 13 bases between them. The CDR3 DNA is TGTGCCAGCAGACTTACCGGGGCACAGCCCCAGCATTTT. Protein product: CASRLTGAQPQHF.

The rearrangement joins TRBV7-2 to TRBJ2-7, with a weak D call TRBD2 (5 bases). The ends were cut back, 4 bases at V and 7 bases at J, with 14 bases in the middle. The germline V gene encodes CDR1 SGHTA and CDR2 FQGNSA. The CDR3 extends over 13 amino acids. The DNA of the CDR3 is TGTGCCAGCAGCTCCCTCTCTGGAGGAGAGCAGTACTTC. Amino acids: CASSSLSGGEQYF.

J is TRBJ2-2 and V is TRBV7-3, with 9 bases lining up with TRBD2. J gave up 0 bases and V 2 bases, and 10 bases lay outside the gene matches. CDR3 size: 19 residues. In germline, CDR1 is SGHTA, CDR2 FQGTGA. The chain's CDR3 is CASSLRISGGRSNTGELFF. The CDR3 region has the DNA TGTGCCAGCAGCTTACGGATTAGCGGGGGCCGATCGAACACCGGGGAGCTGTTTTTT.

In nucleotides, the CDR3 is TGTGCCAGCAGCCCCCGGACAGCTCAAGAGACCCAGTACTTC. It encodes CASSPRTAQETQYF. The chain has TRBV7-2 and TRBJ2-5; possibly TRBD1 for D (6 bases). V lost 5 bases and J 2 bases, leaving 12 bases between the germline ends. Per germline, CDR1 SGHTA and CDR2 FQGNSA. This CDR3 has 14 amino acids. Full variable domain (rest looked up from reference TRBV7-2 and TRBJ2-5): GAGVSQSPSNKVTEKGKDVELRCDPISGHTALYWYRQSLGQGLEFLIYFQGNSAPDKSGLPSDRFSAERTGGSVSTLTIQRTQQEDSAVYLCASSPRTAQETQYFGPGTRLLVL.

The CDR3 here is CAISQSGTGRAEAFF. For the CDR3, the DNA is TGTGCCATCAGCCAGAGTGGGACAGGACGGGCAGAAGCTTTCTTT. J is TRBJ1-1 and V is TRBV10-3; 8 nucleotides line up with TRBD1. V was clipped by 6 bases and J by 8 bases; unmatched bases: 14. The CDR3 totals 15 residues. The germline V gene encodes CDR1 ENHRY and CDR2 SYGVKD.

The chain employs TRBV14 and TRBJ2-5; tentatively, D is TRBD2 (5 bases). Germline CDR1 and CDR2: SGHDN and FVKESK. The CDR3 is 16 amino acids. V was clipped by 3 bases and J by 6 bases, with 20 bases between them. The CDR3 nucleotides read TGTGCCAGCAGCCACAGTGATGCATCGGGGTGGAAGACCCAGTACTTC. Amino acid sequence: CASSHSDASGWKTQYF.

The sample holds a few counts of this clone. The chain has TRBV10-3 and TRBJ1-3, with a weak D call TRBD1 (5 bases). Per the germline V gene, CDR1 is ENHRY and CDR2 is SYGVKD. The CDR3 totals 14 residues. Trimming shortened V by 0 bases and J by 5 bases, and 8 bases separated the two germline ends. CDR3 sequence (DNA): TGTGCCATCAGTGAGTCGGGGCAGAGAAACACCATATATTTT. Protein product: CAISESGQRNTIYF.

CDR3 sequence reads: CASSYSPRDREDTEAFF. The CDR3 DNA follows: TGTGCCAGCAGTTACTCTCCGAGGGACAGGGAGGACACTGAAGCTTTCTTT. V is TRBV6-2 or TRBV6-3 and J is TRBJ1-1; 9 bases align to TRBD1. Germline V CDR1 and CDR2: MNHEY, SVGEGT. The CDR3 is made up of 17 amino acids. The junction had 8 bases not matched to a gene; V was cut back by 0 bases and J by 3 bases.

The sample holds one count of this clone. V usage is TRBV3-1 (or the pseudogene TRBV3-2) and J usage is TRBJ2-1; D possibly matches TRBD1 or TRBD2 (5 bases each). Germline V gene data show CDR1 as LGHDT and CDR2 as YNNKEL (reference sequence). V was trimmed by 2 bases and J by 6 bases, leaving 14 bases between them. The CDR3 covers 15 residues. The CDR3 loop reads CASSQRGSGTNEQFF. The CDR3, as DNA: TGTGCCAGCAGCCAAAGGGGTAGTGGGACCAATGAGCAGTTCTTC.

V usage is TRBV11-2 and J usage is TRBJ2-3; no clear D gene. The CDR3 extends over 15 amino acids. The germline CDR1 and CDR2 sequences are SGHAT and FQNNGV. V shed 5 bases and J shed 3 bases, with 15 bases lying between them. CDR3 protein: CASSPSILPTDTQYF. DNA for the CDR3: TGTGCCAGCAGCCCCTCAATCCTGCCGACAGATACGCAGTATTTT. Full variable domain (rest looked up from reference TRBV11-2 and TRBJ2-3): EAGVAQSPRYKIIEKRQSVAFWCNPISGHATLYWYQQILGQGPKLLIQFQNNGVVDDSQLPKDRFSAERLKGVDSTLKIQPAKLEDSAVYLCASSPSILPTDTQYFGPGTRLTVL.

The sample holds one count of this clone. The rearrangement links TRBV19 to TRBJ2-5; no definite D call. There are 13 residues in the CDR3. CDR1 and CDR2 from the germline V gene are LNHDA and SQIVND (reference sequence). V gave up 5 bases and J gave up 1 base, with 8 bases separating them. The chain's CDR3 is CASSLGSQETQYF. The CDR3 coding sequence is TGTGCCAGTAGTTTAGGGTCCCAAGAGACCCAGTACTTC.

On this clone: The junction does not match germline at one end; this may be a read error. The chain combines TRBV5-1 with TRBJ2-1; a weak D match, TRBD1 (6 bases). The length of the CDR3 is 16 residues. Germline V lookup: CDR1 SGHRS, CDR2 YFSETQ. The CDR3 DNA sequence: TGCACCAGCAGCTCCCAACCTCAGGGGTCCTACAATGAGCAGTTCTTC. Its protein is CTSSSQPQGSYNEQFF.

The chain joins TRBV11-2 to TRBJ2-5, with D uncertain. V was pared by 7 bases and J by 7 bases, with 19 bases between. The CDR3 spans 14 residues. Germline V gene lookup returns CDR1 SGHAT and CDR2 FQNNGV. The CDR3 loop is CASTPPGRPGTQYF. CDR3 in DNA: TGTGCCAGCACCCCTCCCGGCCGCCCGGGGACCCAGTACTTC.

The sample holds a few counts of this clone. This sequence joins TRBV6-2 or TRBV6-3 and TRBJ2-3, with a tentative D call TRBD1 (6 bases). The CDR3 loop spans 16 amino acids. The V end was cut by 2 bases, the J end by 1 base, with 13 bases between. Germline CDR1 is MNHEY and CDR2 is SVGEGT. The CDR3: CASSYGKRQGTDTQYF. CDR3 sequence (DNA): TGTGCCAGCAGTTACGGGAAGAGACAGGGCACAGATACGCAGTATTTT.

The V and J genes are TRBV21-1 and TRBJ1-2; no DNA check was done on the table's D call, TRBD1. TRBV21-1 has pseudogene status. The CDR3 has 16 residues. The CDR3 loop reads CASSKGRTEHYYGYTF. For the CDR3, the DNA is TGTGCCAGCAGCAAAGGGAGGACAGAGCACTACTATGGCTACACCTTC.

The V call is TRBV6-2 or TRBV6-3, the J call TRBJ2-3; no reliable D call. V lost 3 bases and J lost 1, with 5 bases in between. Germline CDR1 and CDR2: MNHEY and SVGEGT. This CDR3 has 13 residues. The CDR3 nucleotides read TGTGCCAGCAGTTATCCAGGCACAGATACGCAGTATTTT. It yields the protein CASSYPGTDTQYF.

The chain uses TRBV18 and TRBJ1-1; 7 bases are a match to TRBD1. The length of the CDR3 is 15 residues. V lost 3 bases to trimming and J lost 2 bases; unmatched junction nucleotides: 6. Looked up from germline, CDR1 is KGHSH and CDR2 is LQKENI. The CDR3 here is CASSPPTGTNTEAFF. For the CDR3, the DNA is TGTGCCAGCTCACCGCCGACAGGGACCAACACTGAAGCTTTCTTT.

About this clone itself: Other DNA sequences from this sample encode an identical CDR3 as well. The chain has TRBV3-1 (or the pseudogene TRBV3-2) and TRBJ2-3, with D perhaps being TRBD1 or TRBD2 (5 bases each). CDR3 length equals 14 residues. Germline lookup yields CDR1 LGHDT and CDR2 YNNKEL (reference sequence). Trimming removed 0 bases at V and 1 base at J, with 5 bases between. CDR3 residues: CASSQEGGTDTQYF. In DNA, the CDR3 is TGTGCCAGCAGCCAAGAGGGGGGCACAGATACGCAGTATTTT.

V and J are TRBV7-2 and TRBJ1-1; tentatively, D is TRBD1 (6 bases). The CDR3 loop spans 14 amino acids. Per germline, CDR1 SGHTA and CDR2 FQGNSA. V shed 4 bases and J shed 2 bases, with 11 bases lying between them. CDR3 in amino acids: CASSSGQQNTEAFF. The CDR3 DNA follows: TGTGCCAGCAGCTCCGGACAGCAAAACACTGAAGCTTTCTTT.

This sequence joins TRBV2 and TRBJ2-6, with D perhaps matching TRBD2 (6 bases). With 1 base removed from V and 4 bases from J, the gap between germline ends came to 8 bases. The CDR3 has 15 amino acids. Germline V CDR1 and CDR2: SNHLY, FYNNEI. CDR3: CASSEGGVGANVLTF. The CDR3 DNA is TGTGCCAGCAGTGAAGGGGGGGTAGGGGCCAACGTCCTGACTTTC.

CDR3 loop: CASSAGGAGNYGYTF. In nucleotides, the CDR3 is TGTGCCAGCAGCGCAGGGGGGGCGGGAAACTATGGCTACACCTTC. The V gene is TRBV9, the J gene TRBJ1-2; 7 bases match TRBD1. The junction had 7 bases not matched to a gene; V was cut back by 3 bases and J by 2 bases. The CDR3 contains 15 residues. Per germline, CDR1 SGDLS and CDR2 YYNGEE.

The chain couples TRBV19 to TRBJ1-5; D ambiguous. V gave up 0 bases and J gave up 6 bases, with 9 bases separating them. There are 14 residues in the CDR3. Germline V gene lookup returns CDR1 LNHDA and CDR2 SQIVND (reference sequence). The CDR3 spells CASSIDTELQPQHF. The CDR3 bases are TGTGCCAGTAGTATAGATACGGAACTTCAGCCCCAGCATTTT.

This clone was seen once. The chain links TRBV7-6 to TRBJ1-1; D not certain. Germline CDR1 is SGHVS and CDR2 is FNYEAQ. This CDR3 is built from 15 residues. V lost 5 bases, J lost 8 bases, and 21 bases lay in between. The CDR3 nucleotides read TGTGCCAGCAGCCGCCAAGGGAGGGTGCCCGGAGAAGCTTTCTTT. Amino acid sequence: CASSRQGRVPGEAFF.

This chain joins TRBV28 and TRBJ1-2, with D perhaps TRBD1 (6 bases). There are 13 residues in the CDR3. Between the trimmed V and J ends, which lost 6 bases and 4 bases, there was a span of 12 bases. CDR1 and CDR2 (germline): MDHEN, SYDVKM. The chain's CDR3 is CASRTGTVYGYTF. CDR3 nucleotide sequence: TGTGCCAGCAGAACAGGGACCGTCTATGGCTACACCTTC.

The V call is TRBV4-2, the J call TRBJ1-1, with unresolved D. The CDR3 consists of 15 residues. The V gene lost 2 bases and the J gene lost 1 base, with 11 bases spanning the gap. Germline V lookup: CDR1 LGHNA, CDR2 YNFKEQ. This chain's CDR3 is CASSQIERENTEAFF. CDR3 DNA: TGTGCCAGCAGCCAAATAGAGAGGGAGAACACTGAAGCTTTCTTT.

The chain combines TRBV7-2 with TRBJ1-2; D possibly corresponds to TRBD1 (6 bases). This CDR3 has 15 residues. Germline loops: CDR1 SGHTA, CDR2 FQGNSA. The germline V and J ends were trimmed by 6 bases and 2 bases, with 16 bases remaining between them. The CDR3 bases are TGTGCCAGCAGGTTAAAAGGGGGGCCCAACTATGGCTACACCTTC. Translated: CASRLKGGPNYGYTF.

The genes are TRBV7-2 and TRBJ1-3; a possible D gene is TRBD1 (6 bases). This CDR3 is built from 16 residues. Trimming removed 1 base at V and 3 bases at J, with 13 bases between. Germline V gene sequence: CDR1 SGHTA, CDR2 FQGNSA. The CDR3 bases are TGTGCCAGCAGCTTAGTGCATGGGGGCGGTGGAAACACCATATATTTT. The encoded protein is CASSLVHGGGGNTIYF.

The chain uses TRBV19 and TRBJ1-1; 9 bases match TRBD1. Germline CDR1 reads LNHDA; CDR2 reads SQIVND (reference sequence). This CDR3 contains 17 residues. After removal of 8 bases from V and 1 base from J, the junction contained 14 bases not matched to a gene. The CDR3 spells CASRAGTGLGENTEAFF. The DNA of the CDR3 is TGTGCCAGTCGAGCCGGGACAGGGCTAGGAGAGAACACTGAAGCTTTCTTT. The entire variable domain, with the rest obtained from reference TRBV19 and TRBJ1-1, is as follows: DGGITQSPKYLFRKEGQNVTLSCEQNLNHDAMYWYRQDPGQGLRLIYYSQIVNDFQKGDIAEGYSVSREKKESFPLTVTSAQKNPTAFYLCASRAGTGLGENTEAFFGQGTRLTVV.

As to this clone: Other DNA sequences in this sample translate to the same CDR3. The gene calls are TRBV19 and TRBJ2-1; the D gene could be TRBD1 or TRBD2 (7 bases each). Germline V CDR1 and CDR2: LNHDA, SQIVND (reference sequence). Trimming took off 3 bases at V and 10 bases at J, with 22 bases between the two ends. The CDR3 loop spans 16 amino acids. CDR3 nucleotide sequence: TGTGCCAGTAGTATTTTTCAGTCAGGGGGGGGGCTGGAGCAGTTCTTC. This gives the protein CASSIFQSGGGLEQFF.

The chain has TRBV5-4 and TRBJ2-7; TRBD2 matches at 8 bases. The CDR3 totals 15 residues. V gave up 2 bases and J gave up 0 bases; unmatched junction bases: 4. Looked up from germline, CDR1 is SGHNT and CDR2 is YYREEE (reference sequence). CDR3 in DNA: TGTGCCAGCAGCTTTACAGCGGGGGTCTCCTACGAGCAGTACTTC. Encoded protein: CASSFTAGVSYEQYF.

The chain carries TRBV2 and TRBJ2-2; D possibly corresponds to TRBD1 (5 bases). Trimming removed 2 bases from V and 6 bases from J, with 7 bases in between. Per the germline V gene, CDR1 is SNHLY and CDR2 is FYNNEI. There are 13 residues in the CDR3. CDR3: CASSEQGAGELFF. The CDR3 nucleotides are TGTGCCAGCAGTGAACAGGGTGCCGGGGAGCTGTTTTTT.

The chain couples TRBV6-2 or TRBV6-3 to TRBJ1-3; TRBD1 agrees at 7 bases. The germline V gene has CDR1 MNHEY and CDR2 SVGEGT. The CDR3 covers 13 residues. V dropped 5 bases and J dropped 4; count of bases not matched to a gene: 2. The CDR3 nucleotides are TGTGCCAGCAGTAGGGACAGAGGAAACACCATATATTTT. Protein product: CASSRDRGNTIYF.